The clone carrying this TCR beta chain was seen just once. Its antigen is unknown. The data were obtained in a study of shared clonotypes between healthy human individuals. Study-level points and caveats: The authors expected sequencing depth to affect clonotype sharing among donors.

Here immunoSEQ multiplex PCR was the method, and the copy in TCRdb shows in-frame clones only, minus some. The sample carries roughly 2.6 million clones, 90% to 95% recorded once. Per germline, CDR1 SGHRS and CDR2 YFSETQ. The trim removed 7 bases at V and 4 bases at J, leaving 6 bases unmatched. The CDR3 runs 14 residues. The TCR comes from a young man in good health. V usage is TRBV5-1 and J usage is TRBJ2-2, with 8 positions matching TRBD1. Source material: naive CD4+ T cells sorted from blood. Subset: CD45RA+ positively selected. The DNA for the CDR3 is TGCGCCAGCTTCGACAGGGGTGGCACCGGGGAGCTGTTTTTT. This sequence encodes CASFDRGGTGELFF.